The entry below gives a single T cell receptor beta chain sequence along with its context. This sample stems from a study of blood T cell repertoires in COVID-19. Study context: The United States, Italy and Spain provided the acute and convalescent COVID-19 samples. PBMCs, B-cell-depleted T cells, or T cells were the source of the cDNA or gDNA that made up the material.

Original methodology: Estimation of nucleated cell counts was performed using reference gene primer amplification. Sequencing was performed with immunoSEQ multiplex PCR; in TCRdb, only in-frame clones are kept and a portion is missing. The V and J calls and clone size were taken over from that table, and D and trimming were inferred from the DNA. The repertoire includes about 400,000 clones, 80% to 90% of them detected once, and about 1.5% sits in the top ten. The clonotype originates from a woman in her 30s with active or convalescent COVID-19. Specimen: peripheral blood.

CDR3 residues: CASSPTPSNTGPHEKLFF. The CDR3 nucleotides read TGTGCCAGCAGCCCCACGCCTTCAAATACAGGGCCGCATGAAAAACTGTTTTTT. V gene TRBV9 combines with J gene TRBJ1-4, with D perhaps TRBD1 (6 bases). Per germline, CDR1 SGDLS and CDR2 YYNGEE. Trimming removed 4 bases from V and 6 bases from J, with 25 bases in between. The CDR3 totals 18 residues. Using reference TRBV9 and TRBJ1-4 for the parts outside the CDR3, the full variable domain is DSGVTQTPKHLITATGQRVTLRCSPRSGDLSVYWYQQSLDQGLQFLIQYYNGEERAKGNILERFSAQQFPDLHSELNLSSLELGDSALYFCASSPTPSNTGPHEKLFFGSGTQLSVL.